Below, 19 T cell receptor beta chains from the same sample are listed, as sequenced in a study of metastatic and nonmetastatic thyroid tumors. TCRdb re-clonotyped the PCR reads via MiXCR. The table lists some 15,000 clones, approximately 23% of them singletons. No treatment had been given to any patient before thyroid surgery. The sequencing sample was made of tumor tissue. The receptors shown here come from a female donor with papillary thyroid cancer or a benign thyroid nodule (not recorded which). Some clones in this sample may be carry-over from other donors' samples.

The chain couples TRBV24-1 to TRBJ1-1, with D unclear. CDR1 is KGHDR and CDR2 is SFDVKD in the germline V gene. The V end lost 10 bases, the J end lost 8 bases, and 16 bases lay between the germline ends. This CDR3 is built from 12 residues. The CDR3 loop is CATREEVSEAFF. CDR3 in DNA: TGTGCCACGAGAGAGGAAGTAAGCGAAGCTTTCTTT.

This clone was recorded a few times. The CDR3 protein is CASRLDRETPYEQYF. The CDR3 nucleotides are TGTGCCAGCAGGTTGGACAGGGAAACCCCCTACGAGCAGTACTTC. V gene TRBV2 combines with J gene TRBJ2-7, with 8 positions matching TRBD1. The CDR3 spans 15 residues. Germline-derived CDR1 and CDR2 are SNHLY and FYNNEI. V trimming: 6 bases; J trimming: 2 bases; junction bases outside the gene matches: 9.

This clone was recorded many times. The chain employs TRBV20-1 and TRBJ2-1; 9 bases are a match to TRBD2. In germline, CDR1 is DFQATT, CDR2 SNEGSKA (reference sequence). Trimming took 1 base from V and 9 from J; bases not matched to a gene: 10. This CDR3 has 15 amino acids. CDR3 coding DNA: TGCAGTGCTAGAGGATTTTTAGCGGGAGTGGGTGAGCAGTTCTTC. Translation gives CSARGFLAGVGEQFF.

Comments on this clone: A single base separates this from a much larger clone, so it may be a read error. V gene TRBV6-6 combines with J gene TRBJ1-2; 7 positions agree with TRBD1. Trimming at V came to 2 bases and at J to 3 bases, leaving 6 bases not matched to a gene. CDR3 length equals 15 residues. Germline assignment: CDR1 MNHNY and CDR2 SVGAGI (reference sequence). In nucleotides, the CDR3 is TGTGCCAGCAGTTACCCGGAGGGGGCGGACTATGGCTACACCTTC. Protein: CASSYPEGADYGYTF.

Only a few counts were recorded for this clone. The CDR3 coding sequence is TGTGCCAGCAGCTTAGCCGGGGGGACAACAAGAAAAGCTTTCTTT. It yields the protein CASSLAGGTTRKAFF. The rearrangement joins TRBV11-3 to TRBJ1-1, with a weak D call TRBD1 (6 bases). The CDR3 runs 15 residues. Germline V gene lookup returns CDR1 SGHNT and CDR2 YENEEA. The V end lost 1 base, the J end lost 9 bases, and 18 bases lay between the germline ends.

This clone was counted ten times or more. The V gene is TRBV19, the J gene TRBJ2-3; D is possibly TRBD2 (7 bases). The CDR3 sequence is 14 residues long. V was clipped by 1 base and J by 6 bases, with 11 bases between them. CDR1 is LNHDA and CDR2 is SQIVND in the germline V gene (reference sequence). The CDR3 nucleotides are TGTGCCAGTAGTATAGTGGGGGGGCTTGATACGCAGTATTTT. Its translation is CASSIVGGLDTQYF.

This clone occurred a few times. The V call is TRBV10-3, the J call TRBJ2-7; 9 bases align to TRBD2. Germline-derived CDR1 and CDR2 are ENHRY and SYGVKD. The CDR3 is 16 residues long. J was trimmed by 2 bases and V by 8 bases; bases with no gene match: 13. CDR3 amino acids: CAIFPCPAGGPYEQYF. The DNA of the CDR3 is TGTGCCATCTTCCCCTGTCCAGCGGGAGGTCCCTACGAGCAGTACTTC.

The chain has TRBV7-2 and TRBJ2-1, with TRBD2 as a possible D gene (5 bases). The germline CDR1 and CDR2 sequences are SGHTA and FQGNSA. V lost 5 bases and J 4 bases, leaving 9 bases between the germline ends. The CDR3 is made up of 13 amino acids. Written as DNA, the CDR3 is TGTGCCAGCAGCACCTGGACTTACAATGAGCAGTTCTTC. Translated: CASSTWTYNEQFF.

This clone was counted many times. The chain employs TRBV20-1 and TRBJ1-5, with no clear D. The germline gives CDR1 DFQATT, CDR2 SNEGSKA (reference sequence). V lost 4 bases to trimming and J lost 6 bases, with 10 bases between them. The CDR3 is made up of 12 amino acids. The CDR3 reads CSAIDGSQPQHF. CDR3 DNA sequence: TGCAGTGCTATAGACGGGAGTCAGCCCCAGCATTTT.

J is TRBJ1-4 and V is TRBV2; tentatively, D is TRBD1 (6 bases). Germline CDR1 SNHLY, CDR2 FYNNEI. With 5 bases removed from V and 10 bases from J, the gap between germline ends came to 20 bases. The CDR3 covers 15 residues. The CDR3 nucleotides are TGTGCCAGCAGTTTGACGTCGGGGGGGCTTGGAAAACTGTTTTTT. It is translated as CASSLTSGGLGKLFF.

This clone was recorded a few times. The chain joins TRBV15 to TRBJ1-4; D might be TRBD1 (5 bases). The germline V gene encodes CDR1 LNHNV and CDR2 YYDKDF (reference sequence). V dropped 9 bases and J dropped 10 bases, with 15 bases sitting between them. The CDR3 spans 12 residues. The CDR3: CATGPLGGKLFF. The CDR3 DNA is TGTGCCACGGGACCCCTTGGAGGAAAACTGTTTTTT.

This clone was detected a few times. CDR3 nucleotides: TGTGCCAGTAGTACCAACACAGGGAGGCAGCCCCAGCATTTT. Its protein is CASSTNTGRQPQHF. The gene calls are TRBV19 and TRBJ1-5; perhaps TRBD1 as D (6 bases). Between the trimmed V and J ends, which lost 4 bases and 7 bases, there was a span of 14 bases. There are 14 residues in the CDR3. The germline V gene has CDR1 LNHDA and CDR2 SQIVND (reference sequence). The entire variable domain, with the rest obtained from reference TRBV19 and TRBJ1-5, is as follows: DGGITQSPKYLFRKEGQNVTLSCEQNLNHDAMYWYRQDPGQGLRLIYYSQIVNDFQKGDIAEGYSVSREKKESFPLTVTSAQKNPTAFYLCASSTNTGRQPQHFGDGTRLSIL.

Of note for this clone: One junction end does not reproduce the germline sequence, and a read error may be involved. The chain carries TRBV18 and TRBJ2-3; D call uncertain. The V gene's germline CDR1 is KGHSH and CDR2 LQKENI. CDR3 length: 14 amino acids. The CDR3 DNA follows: TGTGCCAGCTCACCTCAATCTCTCTGGACGGACGCTTTTTTT. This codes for CASSPQSLWTDAFF.

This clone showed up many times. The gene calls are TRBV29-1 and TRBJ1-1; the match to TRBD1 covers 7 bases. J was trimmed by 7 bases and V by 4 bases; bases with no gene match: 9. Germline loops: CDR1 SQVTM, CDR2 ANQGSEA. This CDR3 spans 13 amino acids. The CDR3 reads CSVVIDRAIEAFF. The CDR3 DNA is TGCAGCGTTGTGATCGACAGGGCCATTGAAGCTTTCTTT.

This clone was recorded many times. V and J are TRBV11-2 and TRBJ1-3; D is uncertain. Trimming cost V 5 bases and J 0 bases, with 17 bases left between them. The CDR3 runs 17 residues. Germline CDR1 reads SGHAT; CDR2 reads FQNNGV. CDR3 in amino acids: CASSGPRTEYSGNTIYF. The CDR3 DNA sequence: TGTGCCAGCAGCGGTCCTCGGACGGAATACTCTGGAAACACCATATATTTT.

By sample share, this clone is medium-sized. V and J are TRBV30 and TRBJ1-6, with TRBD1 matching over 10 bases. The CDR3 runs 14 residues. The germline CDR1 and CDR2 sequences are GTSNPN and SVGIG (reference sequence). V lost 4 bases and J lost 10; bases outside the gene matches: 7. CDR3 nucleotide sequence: TGTGCCTGGACCCTAGGACAGGGGGGATCACCCCTCCACTTT. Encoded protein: CAWTLGQGGSPLHF.

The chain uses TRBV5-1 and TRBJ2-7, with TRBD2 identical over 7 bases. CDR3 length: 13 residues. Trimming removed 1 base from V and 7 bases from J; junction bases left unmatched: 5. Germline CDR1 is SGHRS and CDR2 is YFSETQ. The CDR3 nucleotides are TGCGCCAGCAGCTTGTATCCGGGGGGAGAGCAGTACTTC. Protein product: CASSLYPGGEQYF. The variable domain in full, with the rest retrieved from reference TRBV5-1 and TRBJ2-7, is KAGVTQTPRYLIKTRGQQVTLSCSPISGHRSVSWYQQTPGQGLQFLFEYFSETQRNKGNFPGRFSGRQFSNSRSEMNVSTLELGDSALYLCASSLYPGGEQYFGPGTRLTVT.

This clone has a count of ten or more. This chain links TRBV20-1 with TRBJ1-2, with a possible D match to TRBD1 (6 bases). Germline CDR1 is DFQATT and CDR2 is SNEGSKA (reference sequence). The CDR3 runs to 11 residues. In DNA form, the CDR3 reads TGCATCGGACAGAGGAGTAATGGCTACACCTTC. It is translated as CIGQRSNGYTF.

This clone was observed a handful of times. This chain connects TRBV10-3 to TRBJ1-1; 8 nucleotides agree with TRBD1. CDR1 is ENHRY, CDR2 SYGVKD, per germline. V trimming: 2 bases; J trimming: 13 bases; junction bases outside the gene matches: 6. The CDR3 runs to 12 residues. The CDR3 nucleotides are TGTGCCATCAGTGAGACACAGGGGGTAGGTTTCTTT. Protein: CAISETQGVGFF.